The rows below give T cell receptor beta chains drawn from one sample of a study of early T cells in non-severe SARS-CoV-2 infection. TCRdb re-analysed the 5' RACE reads in MiXCR, keeping a single row per CDR3 protein. This sample has tens of thousands of distinct CDR3 sequences, with 6.2% found just once. Sequences were obtained from whole blood. These receptors all come from an adult who was a healthcare worker with PCR-confirmed SARS-CoV-2 infection or an uninfected control (not recorded which). The conserved cysteine and the conserved F or W are not part of the CDR3 here. A D gene is named only where the DNA matches it firmly. For some rows the clone size is stated as once, few or many, or as a class when expanded; others skip it.

.	TRBV29-1	few	TRBJ2-3	SVVRASTDTQY
TRBD2	TRBV6-2/TRBV6-3	many	TRBJ2-7	ASSPHSGGKYEQY
.	TRBV2	few	TRBJ1-5	ASSPDLGQPQH
.	TRBV14	.	TRBJ2-1	ASSQPSGRGGDEQF
.	TRBV5-1	many	TRBJ2-1	ASSLENLDNEQF
.	TRBV30	many	TRBJ2-7	AWSVLGYEQY
.	TRBV10-3	many	TRBJ1-2	AISEDNPRGANYGYT
.	TRBV20-1	many	TRBJ1-2	SATRGQYGYT
.	TRBV5-5	few	TRBJ1-5	ASSLDGRNSNQPQH
TRBD1	TRBV7-2	few	TRBJ1-5	ASSLGQGGGQPQH
.	TRBV7-2	many	TRBJ2-7	ASSFGLLEQY
.	TRBV28	few	TRBJ2-7	ASSIFYEQY
TRBD2	TRBV12-3/TRBV12-4	many	TRBJ2-1	ASSLDPMSAGGQGEQF
.	TRBV7-9	many	TRBJ1-1	ASRRTDTEAF
TRBD1	TRBV7-9	many	TRBJ2-5	ASSLGGTVQETQY
TRBD1	TRBV9	many	TRBJ1-1	ASSFISTGDTEAF
TRBD1	TRBV6-2/TRBV6-3	.	TRBJ2-2	ASSLYRGPPTVGELF
.	TRBV7-8	few	TRBJ1-2	ASSPIQDPYGYT
TRBD1	TRBV20-1	many	TRBJ2-5	SAGQAQPETQY
.	TRBV11-2	few	TRBJ1-2	ASTVGLAGRISGGYT
.	TRBV4-1	many	TRBJ2-1	ASSQDLSINEQF
.	TRBV12-3/TRBV12-4	.	TRBJ1-1	ASNPSGGAEAF
.	TRBV7-8	many	TRBJ1-4	ASSSNRATNEKLF
.	TRBV6-2/TRBV6-3	many	TRBJ2-7	ASSPRRAGEQY
.	TRBV5-1	many	TRBJ1-4	ASSPVGPEGEKLF
TRBD1	TRBV20-1	many	TRBJ2-7	SAKGGPSYEQY
.	TRBV4-3	many	TRBJ1-6	ASSQEGPSSSSYNSPLH
TRBD1	TRBV30	many	TRBJ1-6	AWSVQGASSPLH
.	TRBV28	.	TRBJ1-3	ASSRPWGSGNTIY
.	TRBV6-5	.	TRBJ2-6	ASSYAGIAGANVLT
TRBD1	TRBV20-1	few	TRBJ2-7	SARTGVYEQY
TRBD1	TRBV20-1	many	TRBJ1-5	SARGDSNEPQH
TRBD1	TRBV7-9	few	TRBJ1-3	ASSWDSSGNTIY
TRBD1	TRBV20-1	many	TRBJ1-6	SARHRGRGDSPLH
TRBD1	TRBV3-1	many	TRBJ2-2	ASSQQQGVLAGELF
TRBD2	TRBV6-2/TRBV6-3	few	TRBJ2-2	ASSAGTTNTGELF
TRBD1	TRBV15	.	TRBJ2-2	ATSEGQGVDGELF
TRBD2	TRBV20-1	.	TRBJ2-1	SAPSPSGGARNEQF
TRBD2	TRBV24-1	many	TRBJ2-3	ATRGLAGDDTQY
.	TRBV4-3	many	TRBJ1-1	ASSQAPWDAGIEAF
.	TRBV12-3/TRBV12-4	few	TRBJ2-7	ASSKGPDEQY
TRBD1	TRBV6-2/TRBV6-3	few	TRBJ2-1	ASSWTGSYNEQF
TRBD2	TRBV12-3/TRBV12-4	many	TRBJ2-5	ASSLSTAGRRETQY